This is a list of T cell receptor beta chains from one sample in a study of blood T cell repertoires in COVID-19. Repertoires were generated with immunoSEQ multiplex PCR, while TCRdb's copy carries only in-frame clones and drops some. This sample has just over 350,000 clones; 75% to 90% occur once, and the top ten carry around 7.5%. Source material: peripheral blood. The receptors here all came from a woman aged 55 to 70 with COVID-19, enrolled during active disease. Both conserved end residues are part of each CDR3. The D gene is left open where the match is weak. The listing skips clone size in some rows; elsewhere it reads once, few, many or a size class.

len	v_gene	j_gene	d_gene	abundance	CDR3aa	CDR3nt
14	TRBV11-1	TRBJ2-1	TRBD2	.	CASSLGLAGGEQFF	TGTGCCAGCAGCTTAGGACTAGCGGGGGGCGAGCAGTTCTTC
14	TRBV18	TRBJ1-6	TRBD1	once	CASSRDREGSPLHF	TGTGCCAGCTCACGGGACAGGGAAGGTTCACCCCTCCACTTT
13	TRBV29-1	TRBJ1-1	.	.	CSVVRQTNTEAFF	TGCAGCGTTGTGAGACAGACGAACACTGAAGCTTTCTTT
14	TRBV9	TRBJ2-5	.	.	CASSARDSQETQYF	TGTGCCAGCAGCGCCCGGGACTCTCAAGAGACCCAGTACTTC
11	TRBV30	TRBJ1-2	.	.	CAWSSGVGYTF	TGTGCCTGGAGTTCAGGGGTTGGCTACACCTTC
13	TRBV7-2	TRBJ1-1	.	few	CASSTREGVGVFF	TGTGCCAGCAGCACTAGGGAGGGGGTTGGCGTTTTCTTT
15	TRBV27	TRBJ1-1	TRBD1	once	CASSLSGRTGLWAFF	TGTGCCAGCAGTTTATCGGGCAGGACAGGTCTGTGGGCTTTCTTT
13	TRBV12-5	TRBJ2-2	.	.	CASGSNRAGELFF	TGTGCTAGTGGTTCTAACAGGGCCGGGGAGCTGTTTTTT
13	TRBV6-2/TRBV6-3	TRBJ2-5	.	.	CASSWGLKETQYF	TGTGCCAGCAGTTGGGGACTTAAAGAGACCCAGTACTTC
14	TRBV11-2	TRBJ2-5	.	.	CASSFSTGAETQYF	TGTGCCAGCAGCTTCTCGACAGGAGCAGAGACCCAGTACTTC
14	TRBV7-3	TRBJ2-1	.	.	CASSLMGAFYEQFF	TGTGCCAGCAGCTTAATGGGGGCATTCTATGAGCAGTTCTTC
14	TRBV7-2	TRBJ2-7	.	few	CASSLIMGPYEQYF	TGTGCCAGCAGCTTAATCATGGGCCCCTACGAGCAGTACTTC
12	TRBV3-1/TRBV3-2	TRBJ1-6	.	.	CASSRTAIPLHF	TGTGCCAGCAGCCGGACAGCTATTCCCCTCCACTTT
16	TRBV7-9	TRBJ2-1	.	.	CASSFRLSDSYNEQFF	TGTGCCAGCAGCTTTCGCCTAAGCGACTCCTACAATGAGCAGTTCTTC
13	TRBV5-5	TRBJ2-7	.	few	CASSLLQTNEQYF	TGTGCCAGCAGCTTGCTACAGACAAACGAGCAGTACTTC
15	TRBV3-1/TRBV3-2	TRBJ1-1	.	.	CASSQAGHLNTEAFF	TGTGCCAGCAGCCAAGCGGGACACCTGAACACTGAAGCTTTCTTT
16	TRBV13	TRBJ2-3	.	.	CASSPSDSDLTDTQYF	TGTGCCAGCAGCCCCTCGGACAGCGACCTCACAGATACGCAGTATTTT
16	TRBV5-1	TRBJ1-2	TRBD1	.	CASSLNPGQGLSGYTF	TGCGCCAGCAGCTTGAACCCGGGACAGGGGTTATCTGGCTACACCTTC
13	TRBV25-1	TRBJ1-3	TRBD1	many	CASSTGVGNTIYF	TGTGCCAGCAGCACAGGGGTAGGAAACACCATATATTTT
16	TRBV18	TRBJ1-3	TRBD1	.	CASSPQPGTGGNTIYF	TGTGCCAGCTCACCACAGCCGGGGACAGGGGGAAACACCATATATTTT
15	TRBV29-1	TRBJ1-3	TRBD1	.	CSVHRGLDSGNTIYF	TGCAGCGTTCACAGGGGATTAGACTCTGGAAACACCATATATTTT
14	TRBV6-5	TRBJ1-2	.	.	CASSQTVGGYGYTF	TGTGCCAGCAGTCAGACAGTGGGAGGCTATGGCTACACCTTC
15	TRBV7-2	TRBJ2-1	TRBD2	.	CASSLVGGVENEQFF	TGTGCCAGCAGCTTAGTCGGGGGGGTCGAGAATGAGCAGTTCTTC
17	TRBV18	TRBJ1-3	TRBD1	few	CASSSGTGLLSGNTIYF	TGTGCCAGCTCATCCGGGACAGGCCTACTCTCTGGAAACACCATATATTTT
14	TRBV5-1	TRBJ2-7	TRBD2	.	CASSWRGVYYEQYF	TGCGCCAGCAGCTGGCGGGGGGTCTACTACGAGCAGTACTTC
18	TRBV11-2	TRBJ1-4	TRBD1	.	CASSRRGRGLATNEKLFF	TGTGCCAGCAGCCGCCGGGGCAGGGGGCTTGCAACTAATGAAAAACTGTTTTTT